This T cell receptor (beta chain) was identified in a study of blood T cell repertoires in COVID-19. Across the study: The United States, Italy and Spain provided the acute and convalescent COVID-19 samples.

Authors' data handling: By means of reference gene primer amplification, nucleated cell counts were estimated. The table came from immunoSEQ multiplex PCR; TCRdb's copy has only in-frame clones and leaves some out. V and J calls plus clone size are reproduced from that table; the DNA served to infer D and trimming. The data contain some 200,000 clones, 86% of them singletons. This CDR3 comprises 15 residues. J was trimmed by 3 bases and V by 5 bases; bases with no gene match: 4. Germline V CDR1 and CDR2: LNHDA, SQIVND (reference sequence). The sample comprised peripheral blood. The receptor was derived from a woman of 80 years or more in a cohort sampled during active or convalescent COVID-19. V and J are TRBV19 and TRBJ1-5; the match to TRBD1 covers 10 bases. DNA of the CDR3: TGTGCCAGTAGTGCGGGACAGGGGAACAATCAGCCCCAGCATTTT. Encoded protein: CASSAGQGNNQPQHF. The full variable domain, rest sourced from reference TRBV19 and TRBJ1-5, is DGGITQSPKYLFRKEGQNVTLSCEQNLNHDAMYWYRQDPGQGLRLIYYSQIVNDFQKGDIAEGYSVSREKKESFPLTVTSAQKNPTAFYLCASSAGQGNNQPQHFGDGTRLSIL.